This T cell receptor beta chain was sequenced in a study of blood T cell repertoires in COVID-19. Background on the study: Sources were T cells, B-cell-depleted T cells, or PBMCs; the material itself was cDNA or gDNA.

V was pared by 1 base and J by 5 bases, with 6 bases of the junction left unmatched. Germline V CDR1 and CDR2: SGHNT, YENEEA. The CDR3 consists of 15 residues. Produced via immunoSEQ multiplex PCR; TCRdb's table is partial and in-frame only. The table records 150,000 to 200,000 clones, about 88% of them present only once. The sample comprised peripheral blood. The rearrangement links TRBV11-3 to TRBJ1-2; 8 nucleotides line up with TRBD1. This sequence originates from a man aged 40-55 years with active or convalescent COVID-19. CDR3 amino acids: CASSLVGQGEYGYTF. Written as DNA, the CDR3 is TGTGCCAGCAGCTTAGTCGGACAGGGTGAGTATGGCTACACCTTC.